Listed below are T cell receptor beta chains from one sample, sequenced in a study of T cells in Graves' hyperthyroidism and ophthalmopathy. TCRdb ran MiXCR on the multiplex PCR reads and lists one entry per CDR3 protein. Altogether 690,000 or so distinct CDR3 sequences are present, 18% being singletons, with the ten largest covering around 17%. Sequencing was done on a sample of blood. These receptors were obtained from a woman in her fifties or sixties with Graves' hyperthyroidism that later progressed to Graves' ophthalmopathy. The CDR3 runs from the conserved cysteine through the conserved F or W. The order of the fields is J gene, CDR3 length, V gene, D gene, CDR3 protein. The D gene is left open where the match is weak.

j_gene: TRBJ2-1; len: 16; v_gene: TRBV11-2; d_gene: TRBD2; CDR3aa: CASSFGRGGLYNEQFF
j_gene: TRBJ2-1; len: 15; v_gene: TRBV7-9; d_gene: TRBD1; CDR3aa: CASSLGPDREDEQFF
j_gene: TRBJ2-5; len: 14; v_gene: TRBV3-1; d_gene: NA; CDR3aa: CASNQGVAGETQYF
j_gene: TRBJ1-2; len: 13; v_gene: TRBV3-1; d_gene: NA; CDR3aa: CASSQRTTYGYTF
j_gene: TRBJ1-5; len: 17; v_gene: TRBV7-8; d_gene: NA; CDR3aa: CASSLMERRNINQPQHF
j_gene: TRBJ2-1; len: 14; v_gene: TRBV10-3; d_gene: NA; CDR3aa: CAISFDSTDNEQFF
j_gene: TRBJ1-2; len: 16; v_gene: TRBV2; d_gene: NA; CDR3aa: CASSEVRTADNYGYTF
j_gene: TRBJ1-3; len: 15; v_gene: TRBV3-1; d_gene: NA; CDR3aa: CASSQVTGHGNTIYF
j_gene: TRBJ1-5; len: 14; v_gene: TRBV5-1; d_gene: NA; CDR3aa: CASSLDAINQPQHF
j_gene: TRBJ1-1; len: 13; v_gene: TRBV15; d_gene: NA; CDR3aa: CATSRRKDTEAFF
j_gene: TRBJ2-1; len: 16; v_gene: TRBV5-1; d_gene: NA; CDR3aa: CASSSDSTLSYNEQFF
j_gene: TRBJ1-2; len: 15; v_gene: TRBV3-1; d_gene: NA; CDR3aa: CASSQVVFSNYGYTF
j_gene: TRBJ2-3; len: 9; v_gene: TRBV20-1; d_gene: NA; CDR3aa: CSATDTQYF
j_gene: TRBJ2-7; len: 12; v_gene: TRBV7-6; d_gene: NA; CDR3aa: CASSPAEDEQYF
j_gene: TRBJ1-1; len: 14; v_gene: TRBV5-1; d_gene: NA; CDR3aa: CASSLYTSGTEAFF
j_gene: TRBJ2-5; len: 14; v_gene: TRBV7-9; d_gene: NA; CDR3aa: CASSTDGSQETQYF
j_gene: TRBJ1-2; len: 13; v_gene: TRBV5-1; d_gene: TRBD1; CDR3aa: CASSLGDREGYTF
j_gene: TRBJ1-2; len: 13; v_gene: TRBV6-2/TRBV6-3; d_gene: TRBD1; CDR3aa: CASTEGQLGGYTF
j_gene: TRBJ2-5; len: 13; v_gene: TRBV18; d_gene: NA; CDR3aa: CASSPSGRETQYF
j_gene: TRBJ1-1; len: 15; v_gene: TRBV6-2/TRBV6-3; d_gene: NA; CDR3aa: CASSYLDRKNTEAFF
j_gene: TRBJ2-2; len: 18; v_gene: TRBV3-1; d_gene: NA; CDR3aa: CASSRRAVGRIFTGELFF
j_gene: TRBJ2-1; len: 16; v_gene: TRBV14; d_gene: TRBD2; CDR3aa: CASSQSGGASYNEQFF
j_gene: TRBJ1-5; len: 15; v_gene: TRBV20-1; d_gene: NA; CDR3aa: CSARMSGIRNQPQHF
j_gene: TRBJ1-5; len: 13; v_gene: TRBV29-1; d_gene: NA; CDR3aa: CSVAPGLNQPQHF
j_gene: TRBJ1-2; len: 14; v_gene: TRBV27; d_gene: TRBD1; CDR3aa: CASRTGGPNYGYTF
j_gene: TRBJ2-3; len: 17; v_gene: TRBV11-3; d_gene: TRBD2; CDR3aa: CASSSGRRGLATDTQYF
j_gene: TRBJ1-6; len: 15; v_gene: TRBV12-3/TRBV12-4; d_gene: TRBD1; CDR3aa: CASSLGQGAGSPLHF
j_gene: TRBJ2-5; len: 11; v_gene: TRBV30; d_gene: NA; CDR3aa: CAWSVMGTQYF
j_gene: TRBJ2-3; len: 13; v_gene: TRBV19; d_gene: NA; CDR3aa: CASKAVGTDTQYF
j_gene: TRBJ1-6; len: 13; v_gene: TRBV12-3/TRBV12-4; d_gene: NA; CDR3aa: CASSPRVDSPLHF
j_gene: TRBJ2-5; len: 15; v_gene: TRBV7-8; d_gene: TRBD2; CDR3aa: CASSFYGGVEETQYF
j_gene: TRBJ2-1; len: 23; v_gene: TRBV11-3; d_gene: NA; CDR3aa: CASSPGTGDGSSGGASSYNEQFF
j_gene: TRBJ2-3; len: 15; v_gene: TRBV24-1; d_gene: TRBD1; CDR3aa: CATSDLDRGTDTQYF
j_gene: TRBJ1-4; len: 16; v_gene: TRBV30; d_gene: NA; CDR3aa: CAWRHDKGPGVGKLFF
j_gene: TRBJ1-2; len: 15; v_gene: TRBV5-1; d_gene: TRBD1; CDR3aa: CASSLEQGRTDGYTF
j_gene: TRBJ2-1; len: 12; v_gene: TRBV20-1; d_gene: NA; CDR3aa: CSASDSYNEQFF
j_gene: TRBJ2-5; len: 18; v_gene: TRBV6-2/TRBV6-3; d_gene: TRBD2; CDR3aa: CASSYSILSGGDQETQYF
j_gene: TRBJ2-7; len: 12; v_gene: TRBV6-1; d_gene: TRBD2; CDR3aa: CASGRGGLEQYF
j_gene: TRBJ1-1; len: 15; v_gene: TRBV7-8; d_gene: NA; CDR3aa: CASSSQTGLNTEAFF
j_gene: TRBJ1-1; len: 14; v_gene: TRBV27; d_gene: TRBD1; CDR3aa: CASNIQGADTEAFF
j_gene: TRBJ2-7; len: 12; v_gene: TRBV11-2; d_gene: NA; CDR3aa: CASSGDNTEQYF
j_gene: TRBJ2-1; len: 12; v_gene: TRBV9; d_gene: NA; CDR3aa: CATQGFDNEQFF
j_gene: TRBJ1-1; len: 15; v_gene: TRBV11-2; d_gene: NA; CDR3aa: CASSLDLARPYEAFF
j_gene: TRBJ2-2; len: 14; v_gene: TRBV24-1; d_gene: NA; CDR3aa: CATSQRSNTGELFF
j_gene: TRBJ2-2; len: 13; v_gene: TRBV2; d_gene: NA; CDR3aa: CASREAPTGELFF
j_gene: TRBJ2-2; len: 15; v_gene: TRBV11-2; d_gene: NA; CDR3aa: CASSIHPQGTGELFF
j_gene: TRBJ2-7; len: 13; v_gene: TRBV20-1; d_gene: TRBD1; CDR3aa: CSAPGQGEDEQYF
j_gene: TRBJ2-6; len: 15; v_gene: TRBV6-1; d_gene: NA; CDR3aa: CASRIQGSGANVLTF
j_gene: TRBJ1-5; len: 13; v_gene: TRBV12-3/TRBV12-4; d_gene: NA; CDR3aa: CASSLTVREPQHF